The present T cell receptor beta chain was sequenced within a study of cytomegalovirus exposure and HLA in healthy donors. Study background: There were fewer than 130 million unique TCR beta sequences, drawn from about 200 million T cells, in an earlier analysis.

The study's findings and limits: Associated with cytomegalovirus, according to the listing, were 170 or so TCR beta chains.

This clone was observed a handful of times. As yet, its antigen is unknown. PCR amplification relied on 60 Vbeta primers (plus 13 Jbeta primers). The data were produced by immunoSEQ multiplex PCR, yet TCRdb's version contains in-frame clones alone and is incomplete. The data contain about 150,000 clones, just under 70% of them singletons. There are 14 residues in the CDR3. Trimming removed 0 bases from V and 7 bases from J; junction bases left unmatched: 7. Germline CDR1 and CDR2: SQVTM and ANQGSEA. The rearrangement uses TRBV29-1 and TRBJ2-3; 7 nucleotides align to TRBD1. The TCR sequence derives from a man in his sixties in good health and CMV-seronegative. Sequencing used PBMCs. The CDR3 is CSVEEIQGLHTQYF. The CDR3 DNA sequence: TGCAGCGTTGAAGAAATACAGGGGTTACATACGCAGTATTTT.